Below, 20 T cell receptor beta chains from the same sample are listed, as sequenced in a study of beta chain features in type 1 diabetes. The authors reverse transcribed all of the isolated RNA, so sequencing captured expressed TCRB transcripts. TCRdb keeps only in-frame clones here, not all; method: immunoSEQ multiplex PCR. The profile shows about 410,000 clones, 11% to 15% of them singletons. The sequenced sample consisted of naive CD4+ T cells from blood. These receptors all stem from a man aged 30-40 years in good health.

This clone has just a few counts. CDR3 sequence: CASSQDVGRNTEAFF. CDR3 bases: TGTGCCAGCAGCCAAGACGTGGGCAGGAACACTGAAGCTTTCTTT. V is TRBV14 and J is TRBJ1-1, with D unresolved. The CDR3 is 15 amino acids. Trimming cost V 0 bases and J 1 base, with 9 bases left between them. In germline, CDR1 is SGHDN, CDR2 FVKESK.

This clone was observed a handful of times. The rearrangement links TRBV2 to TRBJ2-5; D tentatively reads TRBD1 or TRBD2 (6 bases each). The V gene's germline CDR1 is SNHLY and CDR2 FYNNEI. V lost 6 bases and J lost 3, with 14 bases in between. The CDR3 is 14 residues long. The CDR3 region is CASRVQGGKETQYF. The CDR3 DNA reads TGTGCCAGCAGAGTACAGGGCGGGAAAGAGACCCAGTACTTC.

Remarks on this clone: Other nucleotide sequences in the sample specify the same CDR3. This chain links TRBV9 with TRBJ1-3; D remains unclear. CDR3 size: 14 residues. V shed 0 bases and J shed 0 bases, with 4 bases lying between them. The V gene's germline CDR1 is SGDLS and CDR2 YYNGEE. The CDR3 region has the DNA TGTGCCAGCAGCGTAGGAGTCTCTGGAAACACCATATATTTT. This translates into CASSVGVSGNTIYF. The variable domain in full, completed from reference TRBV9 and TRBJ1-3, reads DSGVTQTPKHLITATGQRVTLRCSPRSGDLSVYWYQQSLDQGLQFLIQYYNGEERAKGNILERFSAQQFPDLHSELNLSSLELGDSALYFCASSVGVSGNTIYFGEGSWLTVV.

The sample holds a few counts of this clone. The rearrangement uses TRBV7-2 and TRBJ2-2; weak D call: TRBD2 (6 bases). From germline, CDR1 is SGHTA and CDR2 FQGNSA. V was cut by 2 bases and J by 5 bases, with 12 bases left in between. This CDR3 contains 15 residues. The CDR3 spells CASSLSSGRTGELFF. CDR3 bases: TGTGCCAGCAGCTTATCGTCAGGGAGGACCGGGGAGCTGTTTTTT. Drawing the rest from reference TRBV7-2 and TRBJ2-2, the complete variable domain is GAGVSQSPSNKVTEKGKDVELRCDPISGHTALYWYRQSLGQGLEFLIYFQGNSAPDKSGLPSDRFSAERTGGSVSTLTIQRTQQEDSAVYLCASSLSSGRTGELFFGEGSRLTVL.

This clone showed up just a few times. DNA of the CDR3: TGTGCCAGCAGCCCGACAGGGTCTAATGAAAAACTGTTTTTT. It translates to CASSPTGSNEKLFF. The chain has TRBV5-6 and TRBJ1-4, with TRBD1 matching over 7 bases. Germline V gene sequence: CDR1 SGHDT, CDR2 YYEEEE. The CDR3 consists of 14 residues. V shed 4 bases and J 3 bases; nucleotides not matched to a gene: 3.

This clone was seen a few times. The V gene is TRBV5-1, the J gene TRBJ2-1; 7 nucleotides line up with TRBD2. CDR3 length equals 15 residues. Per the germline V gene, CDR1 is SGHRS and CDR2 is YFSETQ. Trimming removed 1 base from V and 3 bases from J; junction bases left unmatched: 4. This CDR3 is CASSLLSSGYNEQFF. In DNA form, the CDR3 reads TGCGCCAGCAGCTTGTTGTCTAGCGGCTACAATGAGCAGTTCTTC. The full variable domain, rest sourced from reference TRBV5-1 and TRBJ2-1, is KAGVTQTPRYLIKTRGQQVTLSCSPISGHRSVSWYQQTPGQGLQFLFEYFSETQRNKGNFPGRFSGRQFSNSRSEMNVSTLELGDSALYLCASSLLSSGYNEQFFGPGTRLTVL.

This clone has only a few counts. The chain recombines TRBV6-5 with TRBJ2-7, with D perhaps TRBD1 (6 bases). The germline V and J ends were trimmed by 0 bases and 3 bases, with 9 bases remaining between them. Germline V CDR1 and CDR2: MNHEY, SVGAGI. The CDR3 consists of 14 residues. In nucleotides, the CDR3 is TGTGCCAGCAGTTACTCGAGGGGGAACTACGAGCAGTACGTC. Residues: CASSYSRGNYEQYV.

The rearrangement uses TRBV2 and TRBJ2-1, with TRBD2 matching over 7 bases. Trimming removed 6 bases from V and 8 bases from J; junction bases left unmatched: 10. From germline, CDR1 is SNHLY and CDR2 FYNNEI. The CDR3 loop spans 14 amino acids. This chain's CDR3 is CASSTDGLGHEQFF. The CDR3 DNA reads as TGTGCCAGCAGCACAGACGGACTAGGCCATGAGCAGTTCTTC.

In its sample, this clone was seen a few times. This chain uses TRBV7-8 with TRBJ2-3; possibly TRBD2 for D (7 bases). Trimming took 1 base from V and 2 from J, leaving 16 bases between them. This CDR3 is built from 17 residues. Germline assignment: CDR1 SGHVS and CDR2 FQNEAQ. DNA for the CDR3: TGTGCCAGCAGCTTAGGATTACGGGGGGCTGCCACAGATACGCAGTATTTT. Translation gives CASSLGLRGAATDTQYF.

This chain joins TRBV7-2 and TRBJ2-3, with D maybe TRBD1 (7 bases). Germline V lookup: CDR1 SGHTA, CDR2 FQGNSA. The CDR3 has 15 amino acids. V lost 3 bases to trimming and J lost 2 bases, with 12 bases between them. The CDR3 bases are TGTGCCAGCAGCTTGTCAGGGGGGCCCACAGATACGCAGTATTTT. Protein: CASSLSGGPTDTQYF.

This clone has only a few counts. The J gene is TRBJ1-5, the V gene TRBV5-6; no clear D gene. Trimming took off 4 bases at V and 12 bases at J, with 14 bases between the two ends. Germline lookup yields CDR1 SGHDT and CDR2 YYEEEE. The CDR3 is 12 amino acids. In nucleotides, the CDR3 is TGTGCCAGCAGCCCGTTGCTGGGCGTCCAGCATTTT. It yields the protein CASSPLLGVQHF.

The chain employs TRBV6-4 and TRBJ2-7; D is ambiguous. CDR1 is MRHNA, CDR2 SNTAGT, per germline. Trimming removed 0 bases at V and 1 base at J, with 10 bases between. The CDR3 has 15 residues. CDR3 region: CASSDSIRRSYEQYF. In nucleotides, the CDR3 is TGTGCCAGCAGTGACTCGATACGCAGGTCCTACGAGCAGTACTTC.

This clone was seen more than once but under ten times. CDR3: CASSLGTSHNEQFF. For the CDR3, the DNA is TGTGCCAGCAGCTTGGGGACTAGTCACAATGAGCAGTTCTTC. The gene calls are TRBV7-3 and TRBJ2-1; 8 bases map to TRBD2. V shed 3 bases, J shed 5 bases, and the junction held 3 bases outside the gene matches. Germline CDR1 SGHTA, CDR2 FQGTGA. The CDR3 length is 14 residues.

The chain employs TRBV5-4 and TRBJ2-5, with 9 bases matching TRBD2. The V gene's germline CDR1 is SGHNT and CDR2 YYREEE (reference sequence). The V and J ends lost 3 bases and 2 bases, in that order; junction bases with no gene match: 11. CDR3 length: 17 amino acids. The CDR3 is CASSYRLAVTYQETQYF. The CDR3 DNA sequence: TGTGCCAGCAGCTACAGACTAGCGGTGACGTATCAAGAGACCCAGTACTTC.

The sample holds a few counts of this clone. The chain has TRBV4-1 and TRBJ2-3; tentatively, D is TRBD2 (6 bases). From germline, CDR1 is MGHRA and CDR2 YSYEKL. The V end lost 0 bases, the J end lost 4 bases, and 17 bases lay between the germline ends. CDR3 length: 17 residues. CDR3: CASSQDPGGREADTQYF. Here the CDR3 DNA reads TGCGCCAGCAGCCAAGATCCGGGTGGCAGGGAGGCAGATACGCAGTATTTT.

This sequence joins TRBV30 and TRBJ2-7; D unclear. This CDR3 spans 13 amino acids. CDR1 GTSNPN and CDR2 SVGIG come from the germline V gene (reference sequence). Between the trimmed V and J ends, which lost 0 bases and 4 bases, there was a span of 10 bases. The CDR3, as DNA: TGTGCCTGGAGTGTACCTCGGCAATACGAGCAGTACGTC. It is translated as CAWSVPRQYEQYV.

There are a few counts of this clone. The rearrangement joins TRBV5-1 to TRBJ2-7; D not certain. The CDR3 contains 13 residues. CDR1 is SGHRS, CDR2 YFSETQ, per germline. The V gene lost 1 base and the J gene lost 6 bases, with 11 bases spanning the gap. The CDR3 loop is CASSLSTLSEQYV. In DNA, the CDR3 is TGCGCCAGCAGCTTGTCAACGCTAAGCGAGCAGTACGTC.

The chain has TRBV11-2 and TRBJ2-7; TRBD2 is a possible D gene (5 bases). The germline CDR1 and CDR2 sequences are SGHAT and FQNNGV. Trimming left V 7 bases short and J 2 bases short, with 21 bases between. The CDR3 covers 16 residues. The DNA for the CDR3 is TGTGCCAGCACCAGCTCACTAATGCGGGCAACCTACGAGCAGTACTTC. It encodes CASTSSLMRATYEQYF.

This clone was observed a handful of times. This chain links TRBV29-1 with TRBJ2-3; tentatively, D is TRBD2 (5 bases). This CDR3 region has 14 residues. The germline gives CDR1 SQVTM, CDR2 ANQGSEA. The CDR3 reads CSGVAPYYPDTQYF. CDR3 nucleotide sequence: TGCAGTGGGGTAGCGCCTTATTACCCAGATACGCAGTATTTT.

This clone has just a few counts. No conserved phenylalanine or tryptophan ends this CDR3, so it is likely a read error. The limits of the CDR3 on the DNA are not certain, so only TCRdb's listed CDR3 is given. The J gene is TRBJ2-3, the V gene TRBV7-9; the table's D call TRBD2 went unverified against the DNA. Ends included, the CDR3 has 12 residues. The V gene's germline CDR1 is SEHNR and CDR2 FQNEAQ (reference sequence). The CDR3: CASSLGVSPPRI.